This T cell receptor (beta chain) was recorded in a study of cytomegalovirus exposure and HLA in healthy donors. Study results and caveats: In a later analysis, common viral pathogens appeared linked to several of the most significant clusters.

Participants comprised healthy donors of bone marrow. V shed 0 bases, J shed 1 base, and the junction held 3 bases outside the gene matches. Germline lookup yields CDR1 LNHNV and CDR2 YYDKDF (reference sequence). The length of the CDR3 is 17 residues. The PCR used 60 Vbeta and 13 Jbeta primers. Assay used: immunoSEQ multiplex PCR; TCRdb lists only in-frame clones, some missing. The sample consists of 75,000 to 100,000 clones, just over 70% of them appearing once. Comment on this clone: What it recognizes is unknown.

This sequence was found in a man in his sixties in good health and CMV-seronegative. Sequencing input: PBMCs. V usage is TRBV15 and J usage is TRBJ2-2; 9 positions match TRBD2. This CDR3 reads CATSRDATSGNTGELFF. The CDR3 coding sequence is TGTGCCACCAGCAGAGATGCGACTAGCGGGAACACCGGGGAGCTGTTTTTT. Full variable domain (outside the CDR3, taken from reference TRBV15 and TRBJ2-2): DAMVIQNPRYQVTQFGKPVTLSCSQTLNHNVMYWYQQKSSQAPKLLFHYYDKDFNNEADTPDNFQSRRPNTSFCFLDIRSPGLGDTAMYLCATSRDATSGNTGELFFGEGSRLTVL.